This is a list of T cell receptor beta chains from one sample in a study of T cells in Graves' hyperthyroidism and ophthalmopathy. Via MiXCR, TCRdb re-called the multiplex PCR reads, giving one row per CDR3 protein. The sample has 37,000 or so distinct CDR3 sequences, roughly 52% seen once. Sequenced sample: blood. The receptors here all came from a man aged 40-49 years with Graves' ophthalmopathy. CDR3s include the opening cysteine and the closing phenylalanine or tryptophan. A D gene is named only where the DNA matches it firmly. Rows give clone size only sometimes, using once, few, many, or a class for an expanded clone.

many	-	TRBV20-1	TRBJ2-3	TGCAGTGCTAGAGATATTCGTGTTTCAGATACGCAGTATTTT	CSARDIRVSDTQYF
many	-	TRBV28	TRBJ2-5	TGTGCCAGCAGTACGAGTGGGGGGGCCTTAGAGACCCAGTACTTC	CASSTSGGALETQYF
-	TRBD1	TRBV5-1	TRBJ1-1	TGCGCCAGCAGCCTATCAGGGGGGTCGGGCACTGAAGCTTTCTTT	CASSLSGGSGTEAFF
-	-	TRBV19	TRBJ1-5	-	CASSIGFGTGAYEHF
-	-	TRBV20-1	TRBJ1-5	TGCAGTGCTAGAATGGGCAGGTCCCTCGGGCCCCAGCATTTT	CSARMGRSLGPQHF
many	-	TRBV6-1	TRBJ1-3	TGTGCCAGCAGTGGGGGCGTTCGCTCTGGAAACACCATATATTTT	CASSGGVRSGNTIYF
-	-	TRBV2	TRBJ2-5	TGTGCCAGCAGTGAAGGGGGGCGCAGGGAGACCCAGTACTTC	CASSEGGRRETQYF
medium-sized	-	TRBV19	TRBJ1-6	TGTGCCAGTGCTACCCGACAGAGTAATTCACCCCTCCACTTT	CASATRQSNSPLHF
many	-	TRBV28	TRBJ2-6	TGTGCCGCGAGACGAGGGGCCAACGTCCTGACTTTC	CAARRGANVLTF
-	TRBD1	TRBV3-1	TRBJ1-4	TGTGCCAGCAGCCACGGACAGGGGAATGAAAAACTGTTTTTT	CASSHGQGNEKLFF
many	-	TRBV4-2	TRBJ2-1	TGTGCCAGCAGCCAAGAATGGAGGGCAGGGCACAGAGGTGAGCAGTTCTTC	CASSQEWRAGHRGEQFF
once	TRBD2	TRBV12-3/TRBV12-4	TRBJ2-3	TGTGCCAGCAGTTTACGGACTAGCTCGATGGCAGATACGCAGTATTTT	CASSLRTSSMADTQYF
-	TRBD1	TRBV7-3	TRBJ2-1	TGTGCCAGCAGCTCCGGGACAGGGGCCTATGAGCAGTTCTTC	CASSSGTGAYEQFF
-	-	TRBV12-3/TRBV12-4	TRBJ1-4	TGTGCCAGCAGTTTAAGCACTTCAACTAATGAAAAACTGTTTTTT	CASSLSTSTNEKLFF
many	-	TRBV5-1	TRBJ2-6	TGCGCCAGCGGCATGGGTTCTGGGGCCAACGTCCTGACTTTC	CASGMGSGANVLTF
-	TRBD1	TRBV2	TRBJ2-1	TGTGCCAGCAGTGGGACAGGGGTTCTGAATGAGCAGTTCTTC	CASSGTGVLNEQFF
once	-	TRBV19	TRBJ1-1	TGTGCCAGTAGTATCATCCAGAACGCTGAAGCTCTCTTT	CASSIIQNAEALF
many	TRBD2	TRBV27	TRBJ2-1	TGTGCCAGCAGTTGGTTAGCGGGAAGCAATGAGCAGTTCTTC	CASSWLAGSNEQFF
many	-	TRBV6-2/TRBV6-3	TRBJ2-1	TGTGCCAGCAGTTACGCGGCCTACCTCCCCCCTTACAATGAGCAGTTCTTC	CASSYAAYLPPYNEQFF
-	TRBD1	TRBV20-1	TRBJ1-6	TGCAGTGCAGGGACAGGACCTAATTCACCCCTCCACTTT	CSAGTGPNSPLHF
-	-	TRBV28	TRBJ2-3	TGTGCCAGCAGTTTGGGGGCGAATAAGTATTTT	CASSLGANKYF
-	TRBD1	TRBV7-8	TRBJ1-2	TGTGCCAGCAGCTTTAGGGGGACAGGGGCGAACTATGGCTACACCTTC	CASSFRGTGANYGYTF
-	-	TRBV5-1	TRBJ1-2	TGCCCTAATAGCTACCAGAGGTACTATGGCTACACCTTC	CPNSYQRYYGYTF
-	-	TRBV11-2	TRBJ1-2	TGTGCCAGCAGCTCGGCAGGGATCGATGGCTACACCTTC	CASSSAGIDGYTF
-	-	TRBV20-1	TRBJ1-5	TGTAGTGCCTTCCTTAGCGGGGGTAGTCAAGAGACCCAGCATTTT	CSAFLSGGSQETQHF
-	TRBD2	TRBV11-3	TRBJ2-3	TGTGTCAGCAGCACGGGACTAGCGGGCCCCACAGAGACGCAGTATTTT	CVSSTGLAGPTETQYF
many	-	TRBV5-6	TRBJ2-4	TGTGCCAGCAGCGTAGGAGGGTCCGAAAACATTCAGTACTTC	CASSVGGSENIQYF
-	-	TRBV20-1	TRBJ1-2	TGCAGTGCAGAACACACGCTGGGTGGTAGCTACACCTTC	CSAEHTLGGSYTF
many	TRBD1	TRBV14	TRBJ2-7	TGTGCCAGCAGCCGCTCTAACAGGGGGCGCCCCTACGAGCAGTACTTC	CASSRSNRGRPYEQYF
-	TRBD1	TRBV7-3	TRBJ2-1	TGTGCCAGCCTCACAGGGGTGGGCAATGAGCAGTTCTTC	CASLTGVGNEQFF
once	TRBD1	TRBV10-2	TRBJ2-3	TGCGCCAGCCACTCCAAACAGGGGGCCTCAGATACGCAGTATTTT	CASHSKQGASDTQYF
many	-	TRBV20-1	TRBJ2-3	TGCAGTGCCTCTCAGGGTCTCGGCACAGATACGCAGTATTTT	CSASQGLGTDTQYF
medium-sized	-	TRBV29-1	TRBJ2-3	TGCAGCGTTGGATCGGCTAGCGGCACAGATACGCAGTATTTT	CSVGSASGTDTQYF
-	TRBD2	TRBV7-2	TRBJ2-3	TGTGCCAGCAGCTGGACTAGTCCCCTCACAGATACGCAGTATTTT	CASSWTSPLTDTQYF
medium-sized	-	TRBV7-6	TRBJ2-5	TGTGCCAGCAGCTTGAGTGTAGGCGGGGAGACCCAGTACTTC	CASSLSVGGETQYF
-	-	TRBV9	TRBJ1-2	TGTGCCAGCAGCTCCCAGGGGCTGCATTACTATGGCTACACCTTC	CASSSQGLHYYGYTF
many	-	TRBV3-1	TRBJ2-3	TGTGCCAGCAGCCCCGACGGCACAGATACGCAGTATTTT	CASSPDGTDTQYF
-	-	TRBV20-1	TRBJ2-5	TGCAGTGCTAGCCCCATCCAGGGTGGGCAAGAGACCCAGTACTTC	CSASPIQGGQETQYF
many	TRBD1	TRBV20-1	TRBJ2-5	TGCAGTGCTAGCCCCCTGGACAGGGCAGACGGAAATGGGGAGACCCAGTACTTC	CSASPLDRADGNGETQYF
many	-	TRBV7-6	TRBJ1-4	TGTGCCAGCAGCCCGCCGGGACCTCCAAATGAAAAACTGTTTTTT	CASSPPGPPNEKLFF
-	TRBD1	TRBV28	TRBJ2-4	TGTGCCAGCAGACTGACAGGGGAGGACATTCAGTACTTC	CASRLTGEDIQYF